This is a list of T cell receptor beta chains from one sample in a study of T cell responses to AZD1222 COVID-19 vaccine. The data were produced by immunoSEQ multiplex PCR, yet TCRdb's version contains in-frame clones alone and is incomplete. The sample lists 100,000 to 150,000 clones; roughly 90% were seen once. Here the sequenced sample was peripheral blood, taken on day 0 of AZD1222 vaccination. Source of these receptors: an adult in good health. Each CDR3 is given with its conserved first and last residue. A D gene is named only where the DNA matches it firmly. Only some rows state a clone size, as once, few, many or a class for expanded clones.

v_call	d_call	clone_size	j_call	cdr3_aa	cdr3_nt
TRBV6-4	TRBD1	.	TRBJ1-2	CASRGQGHGGYTF	TGTGCCAGCAGAGGACAGGGGCACGGTGGCTACACCTTC
TRBV30	.	once	TRBJ2-7	CAWSGALSDYYEQYF	TGTGCCTGGAGTGGGGCCCTATCCGATTACTACGAGCAGTACTTC
TRBV24-1	.	once	TRBJ2-3	CATSDLEGWGTDTQYF	TGTGCCACCAGTGATTTGGAGGGGTGGGGCACAGATACGCAGTATTTT
TRBV15	.	.	TRBJ2-2	CATSRDTGELFF	TGTGCCACCAGCAGAGACACCGGGGAGCTGTTTTTT
TRBV10-3	TRBD2	.	TRBJ2-2	CAISVAGGVANTGELFF	TGTGCCATCAGCGTAGCGGGAGGCGTGGCGAACACCGGGGAGCTGTTTTTT
TRBV27	.	.	TRBJ2-1	CASSSARYNEQFF	TGTGCCAGCAGTTCGGCCAGATACAATGAGCAGTTCTTC
TRBV28	.	.	TRBJ2-5	CASSIEETQYF	TGTGCCAGCAGTATCGAAGAGACCCAGTACTTC
TRBV18	TRBD1	.	TRBJ1-2	CASSLQGNYGYTF	TGTGCCAGCTCACTACAGGGGAACTATGGCTACACCTTC
TRBV24-1	.	large	TRBJ1-1	CATSDADTEAFF	TGTGCCACCAGTGATGCCGACACTGAAGCTTTCTTT
TRBV11-2	.	.	TRBJ2-2	CASSAGQRDTGELFF	TGTGCCAGCAGCGCCGGGCAGAGGGATACCGGGGAGCTGTTTTTT
TRBV5-1	.	.	TRBJ2-7	CASSYEGVPYEQYF	TGCGCCAGCAGTTACGAGGGGGTCCCCTACGAGCAGTACTTC
TRBV5-4	.	.	TRBJ2-1	CASSQQGLSYNEQFF	TGTGCCAGCAGCCAACAGGGACTTTCCTACAATGAGCAGTTCTTC
TRBV29-1	.	.	TRBJ2-6	CSVEEGQGSSGANVLTF	TGCAGCGTTGAAGAAGGTCAGGGAAGCTCTGGGGCCAACGTCCTGACTTTC
TRBV5-4	TRBD1	.	TRBJ2-3	CASSLQGATDTQYF	TGTGCCAGCAGCTTGCAGGGGGCCACAGATACGCAGTATTTT
TRBV7-2	.	.	TRBJ2-3	CASSLEGAADTQYF	TGTGCCAGCAGCTTAGAAGGGGCAGCGGATACGCAGTATTTT
TRBV28	TRBD1	once	TRBJ2-1	CASSPPDRIGNEQFF	TGTGCCAGCAGCCCTCCGGACAGGATTGGTAATGAGCAGTTCTTC
TRBV19	.	.	TRBJ2-7	CASSIGVGSEQYF	TGTGCCAGTAGTATCGGGGTAGGCTCCGAGCAGTACTTC
TRBV7-9	TRBD1	.	TRBJ2-2	CASSTYRDSSYQNTGELFF	TGTGCCAGCAGCACGTACAGGGACAGCTCATACCAGAACACCGGGGAGCTGTTTTTT
TRBV9	.	.	TRBJ1-3	CASSVRGSFGNTIYF	TGTGCCAGCAGCGTACGAGGAAGCTTTGGAAACACCATATATTTT
TRBV7-2	.	.	TRBJ2-2	CASSQTPMSGELFF	TGTGCCAGCAGCCAAACCCCTATGTCCGGGGAGCTGTTTTTT